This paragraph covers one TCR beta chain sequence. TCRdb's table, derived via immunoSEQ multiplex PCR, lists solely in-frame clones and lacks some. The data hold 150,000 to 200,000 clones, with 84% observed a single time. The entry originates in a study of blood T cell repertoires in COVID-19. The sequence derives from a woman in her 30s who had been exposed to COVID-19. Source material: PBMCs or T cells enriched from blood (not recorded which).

The CDR3: CASTQRQGPYEQYF. CDR3 bases: TGTGCCAGCACCCAACGACAGGGGCCCTACGAGCAGTACTTC. The chain couples TRBV6-5 to TRBJ2-7; 8 nucleotides line up with TRBD1. CDR3 length: 14 residues. From germline, CDR1 is MNHEY and CDR2 SVGAGI. The junction had 7 bases not matched to a gene; V was cut back by 7 bases and J by 2 bases.